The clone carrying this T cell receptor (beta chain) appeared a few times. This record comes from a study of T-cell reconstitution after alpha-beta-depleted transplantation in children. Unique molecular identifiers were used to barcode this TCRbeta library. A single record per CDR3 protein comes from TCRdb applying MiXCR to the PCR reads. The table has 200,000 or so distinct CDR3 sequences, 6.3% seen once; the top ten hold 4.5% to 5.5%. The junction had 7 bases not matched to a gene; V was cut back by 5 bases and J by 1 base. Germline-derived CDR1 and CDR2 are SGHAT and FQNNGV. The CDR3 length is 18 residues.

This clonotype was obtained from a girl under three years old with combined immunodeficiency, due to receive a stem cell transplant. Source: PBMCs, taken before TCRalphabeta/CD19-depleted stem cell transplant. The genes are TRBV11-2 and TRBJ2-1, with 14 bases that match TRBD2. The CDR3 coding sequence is TGTGCCAGCAGCCCACGGACTAGCGGGGGGTCATCCTACAATGAGCAGTTCTTC. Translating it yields CASSPRTSGGSSYNEQFF.